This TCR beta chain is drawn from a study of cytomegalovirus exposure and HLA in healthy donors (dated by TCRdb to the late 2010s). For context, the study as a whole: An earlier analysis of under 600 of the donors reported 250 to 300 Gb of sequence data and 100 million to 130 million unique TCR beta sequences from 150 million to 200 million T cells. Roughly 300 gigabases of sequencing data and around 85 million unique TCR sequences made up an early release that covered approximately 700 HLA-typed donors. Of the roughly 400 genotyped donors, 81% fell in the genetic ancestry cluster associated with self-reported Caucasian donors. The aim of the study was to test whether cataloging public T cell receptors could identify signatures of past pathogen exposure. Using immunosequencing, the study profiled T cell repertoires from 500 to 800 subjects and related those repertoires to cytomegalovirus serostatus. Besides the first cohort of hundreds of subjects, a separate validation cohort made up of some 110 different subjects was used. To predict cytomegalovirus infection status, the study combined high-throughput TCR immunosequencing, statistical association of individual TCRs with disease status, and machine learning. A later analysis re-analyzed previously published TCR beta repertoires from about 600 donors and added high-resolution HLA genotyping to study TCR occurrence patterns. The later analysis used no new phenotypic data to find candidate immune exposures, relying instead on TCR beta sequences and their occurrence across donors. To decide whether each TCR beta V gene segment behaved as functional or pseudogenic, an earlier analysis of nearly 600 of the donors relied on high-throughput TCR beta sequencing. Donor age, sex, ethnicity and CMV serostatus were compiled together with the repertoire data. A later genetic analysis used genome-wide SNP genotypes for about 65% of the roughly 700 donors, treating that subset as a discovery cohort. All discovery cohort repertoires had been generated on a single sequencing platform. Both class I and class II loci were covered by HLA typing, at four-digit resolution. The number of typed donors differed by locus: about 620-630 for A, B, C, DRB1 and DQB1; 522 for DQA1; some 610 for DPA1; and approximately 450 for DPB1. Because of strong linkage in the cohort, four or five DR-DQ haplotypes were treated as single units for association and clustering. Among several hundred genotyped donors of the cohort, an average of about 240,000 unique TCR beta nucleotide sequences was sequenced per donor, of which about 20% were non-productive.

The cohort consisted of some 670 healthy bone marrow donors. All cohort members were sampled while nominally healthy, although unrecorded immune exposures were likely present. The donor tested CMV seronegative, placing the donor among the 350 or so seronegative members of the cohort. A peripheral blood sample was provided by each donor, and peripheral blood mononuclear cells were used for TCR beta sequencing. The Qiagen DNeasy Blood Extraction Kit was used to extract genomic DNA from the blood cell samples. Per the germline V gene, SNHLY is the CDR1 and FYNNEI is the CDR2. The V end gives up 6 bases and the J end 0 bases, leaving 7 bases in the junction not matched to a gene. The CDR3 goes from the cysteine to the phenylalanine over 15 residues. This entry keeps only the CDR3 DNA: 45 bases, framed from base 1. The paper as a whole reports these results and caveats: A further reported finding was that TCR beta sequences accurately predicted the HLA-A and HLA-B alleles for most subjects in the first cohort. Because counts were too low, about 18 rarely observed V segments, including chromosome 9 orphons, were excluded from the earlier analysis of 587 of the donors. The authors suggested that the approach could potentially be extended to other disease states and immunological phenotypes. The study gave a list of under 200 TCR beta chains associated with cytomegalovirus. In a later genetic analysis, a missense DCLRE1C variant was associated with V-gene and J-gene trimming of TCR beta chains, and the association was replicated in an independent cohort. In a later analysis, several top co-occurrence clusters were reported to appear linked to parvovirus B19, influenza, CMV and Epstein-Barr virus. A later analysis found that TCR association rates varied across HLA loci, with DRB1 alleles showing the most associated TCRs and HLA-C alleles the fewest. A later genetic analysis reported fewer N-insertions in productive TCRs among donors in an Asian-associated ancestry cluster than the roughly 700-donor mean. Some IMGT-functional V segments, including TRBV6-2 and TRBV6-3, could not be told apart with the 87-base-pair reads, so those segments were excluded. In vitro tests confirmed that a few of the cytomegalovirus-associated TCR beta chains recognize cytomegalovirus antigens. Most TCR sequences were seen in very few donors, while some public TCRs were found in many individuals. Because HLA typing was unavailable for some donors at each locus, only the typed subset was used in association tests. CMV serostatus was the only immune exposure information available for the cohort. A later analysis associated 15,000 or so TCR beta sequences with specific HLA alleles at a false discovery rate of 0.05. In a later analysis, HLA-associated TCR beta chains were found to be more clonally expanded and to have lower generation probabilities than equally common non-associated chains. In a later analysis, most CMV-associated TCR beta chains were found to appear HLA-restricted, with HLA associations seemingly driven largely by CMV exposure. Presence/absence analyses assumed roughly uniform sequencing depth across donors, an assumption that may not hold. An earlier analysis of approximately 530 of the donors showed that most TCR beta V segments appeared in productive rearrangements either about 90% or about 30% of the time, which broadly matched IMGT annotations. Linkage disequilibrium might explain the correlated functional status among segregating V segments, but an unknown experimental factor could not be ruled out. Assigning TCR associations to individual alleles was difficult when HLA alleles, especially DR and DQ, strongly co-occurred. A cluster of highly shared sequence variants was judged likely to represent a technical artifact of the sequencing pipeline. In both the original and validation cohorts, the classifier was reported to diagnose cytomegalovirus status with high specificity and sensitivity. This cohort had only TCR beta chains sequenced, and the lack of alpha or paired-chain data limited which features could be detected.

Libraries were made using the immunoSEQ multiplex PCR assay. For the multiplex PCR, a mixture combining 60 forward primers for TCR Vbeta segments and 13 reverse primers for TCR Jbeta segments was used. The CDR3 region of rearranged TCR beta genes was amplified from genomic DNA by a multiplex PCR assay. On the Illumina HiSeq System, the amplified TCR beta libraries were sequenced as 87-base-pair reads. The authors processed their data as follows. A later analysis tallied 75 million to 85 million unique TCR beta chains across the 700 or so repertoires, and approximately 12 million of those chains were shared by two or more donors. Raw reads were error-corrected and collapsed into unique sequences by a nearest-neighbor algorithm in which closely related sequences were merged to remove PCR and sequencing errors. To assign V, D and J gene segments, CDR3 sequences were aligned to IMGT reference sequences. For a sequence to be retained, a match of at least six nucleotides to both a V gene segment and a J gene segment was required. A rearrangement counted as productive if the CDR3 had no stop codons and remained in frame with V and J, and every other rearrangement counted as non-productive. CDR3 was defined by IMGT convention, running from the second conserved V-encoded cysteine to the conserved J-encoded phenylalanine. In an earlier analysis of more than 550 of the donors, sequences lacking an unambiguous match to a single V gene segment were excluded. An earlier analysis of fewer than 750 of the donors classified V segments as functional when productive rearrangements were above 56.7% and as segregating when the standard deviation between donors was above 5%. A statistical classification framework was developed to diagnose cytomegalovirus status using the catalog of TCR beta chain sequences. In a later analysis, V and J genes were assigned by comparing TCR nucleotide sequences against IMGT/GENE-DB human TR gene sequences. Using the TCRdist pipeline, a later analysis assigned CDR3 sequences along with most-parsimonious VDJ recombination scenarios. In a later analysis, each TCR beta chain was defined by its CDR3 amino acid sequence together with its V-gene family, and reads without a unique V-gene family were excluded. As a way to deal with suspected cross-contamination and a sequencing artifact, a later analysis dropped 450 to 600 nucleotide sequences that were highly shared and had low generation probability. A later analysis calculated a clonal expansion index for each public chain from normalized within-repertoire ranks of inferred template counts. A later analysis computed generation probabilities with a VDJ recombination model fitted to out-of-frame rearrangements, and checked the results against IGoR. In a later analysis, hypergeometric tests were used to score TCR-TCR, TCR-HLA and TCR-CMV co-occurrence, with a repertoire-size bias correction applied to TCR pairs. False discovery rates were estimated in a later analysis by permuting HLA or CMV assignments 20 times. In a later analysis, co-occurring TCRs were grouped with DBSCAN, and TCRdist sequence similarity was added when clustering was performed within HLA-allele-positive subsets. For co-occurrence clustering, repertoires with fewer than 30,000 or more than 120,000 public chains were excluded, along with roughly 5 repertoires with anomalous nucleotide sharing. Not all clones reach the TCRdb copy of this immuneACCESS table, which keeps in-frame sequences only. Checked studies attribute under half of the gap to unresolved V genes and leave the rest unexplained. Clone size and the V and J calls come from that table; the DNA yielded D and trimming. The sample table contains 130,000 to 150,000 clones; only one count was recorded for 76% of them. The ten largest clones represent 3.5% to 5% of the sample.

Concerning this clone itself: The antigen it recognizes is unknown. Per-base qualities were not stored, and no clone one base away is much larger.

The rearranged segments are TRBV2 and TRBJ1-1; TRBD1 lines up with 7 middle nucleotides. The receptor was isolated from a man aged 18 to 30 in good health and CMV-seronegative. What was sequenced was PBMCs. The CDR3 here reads CASRERQGMNTEAFF. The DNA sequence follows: TGTGCCAGCAGGGAGCGACAGGGAATGAACACTGAAGCTTTCTTT.